This section outlines one T cell receptor (beta chain) sequence together with its context. This sample is part of a study of patients and donors after allogeneic stem cell transplantation. In germline, CDR1 is SGHVS, CDR2 FNYEAQ. The CDR3 has 17 amino acids. Trimming stripped 3 bases from V and 0 bases from J, with 17 bases between. TCRdb fed the RT-PCR reads into MiXCR, producing one record per CDR3 protein. The sample contains roughly 880,000 distinct CDR3 sequences, 15% to 20% of which appear only once. Sequencing was performed on blood, either unsorted or a sorted T cell fraction (not recorded which). This chain links TRBV7-6 with TRBJ1-2; possibly TRBD1 for D (6 bases). The sequence was obtained from a human donor who was either an allogeneic HSCT recipient or a stem cell or donor lymphocyte infusion donor (not recorded which). It is not recorded whose cells these are; they may come from a transplant donor. This chain's CDR3 is CASSFEPRQVANYGYTF. The CDR3 region has the DNA TGTGCCAGCAGCTTCGAGCCTAGACAGGTCGCTAACTATGGCTACACCTTC.